This paragraph reports one T cell receptor (beta chain). Per the original data handling: Nucleated cell counts were estimated from reference gene primer amplification. Measured with immunoSEQ multiplex PCR; TCRdb has only the in-frame clones, and not every one. Clonal size and the V and J genes are those of that table, whereas D and trimming came from the DNA. The sample holds approximately 82,000 clones, around nine tenths seen once. This study enrolled people aged roughly 18 to 100 from around 25 US geographic areas. Researchers sorted participants into cohorts using their self-reported clinical history. The sample belongs to a study of blood T cell repertoires in COVID-19. Study details: Samples taken during acute and convalescent COVID-19 were collected in the United States, Italy and Spain.

Trimming took 10 bases from V and 6 from J; bases not matched to a gene: 12. The length of the CDR3 is 17 residues. Looked up from germline, CDR1 is KGHDR and CDR2 is SFDVKD. This chain joins TRBV24-1 and TRBJ2-1, with 15 bases that match TRBD2. Material for sequencing was PBMCs or T cells enriched from blood (not recorded which). The clonotype comes from a woman aged 50 to 65 with acute COVID-19. Written as DNA, the CDR3 is TGTGCCACGGAGGCCAACGGACTAGCGGGAGGGATCAATGAGCAGTTCTTC. Amino acids: CATEANGLAGGINEQFF.